Included here is one T cell receptor beta chain sequence, with context. It lacks a known antigen. Per-base qualities were not stored, and no clone one base away is much larger. This specimen comes from a study of spatial heterogeneity in lung cancer (dated by TCRdb to about 2019). Broadly, across the study: The donors were more than 60 patients from the lung TRACERx cohort who had early-stage, untreated non-small cell lung cancer. Follow-up PBMC samples were sequenced whenever available, with a median time to follow-up of 2 to 3 years after resection. Beta-chain transcripts were consistently detected in greater numbers than alpha-chain transcripts, which likely reflects a higher abundance of beta-chain transcripts. In the raw uncorrected reads, each unique combination of TCR and UMI appeared more than ten times on average. In non-small cell lung cancer, the study quantitatively compared TCR alpha and beta repertoires across several tumor regions, matched nontumor lung, and blood. TCR repertoire features were related to nonsynonymous mutation counts determined by whole-exome sequencing of tumor tissue. At surgery, around 200 tumor regions, 64 matched nontumor lung samples and 56 PBMC samples were TCR-sequenced for both alpha and beta chains.

The meaning of the sample's time point label: blood at routine non-recurrence follow-up after resection. For TCR sequencing, whole RNA was extracted from tumor and nontumor lung tissue, or from cryopreserved PBMC samples, and no cell sorting was done. A patient was chosen for TCR sequencing only when enough RNA was available from at least two tumor regions. Broader findings and caveats from the paper: Comparisons of baseline and follow-up blood repertoires included only approximately 13 patients. Confirming at a functional level the hypothesis that regional TCRs recognize regional mutations was considered to require additional single-cell paired TCR alpha and beta sequencing. Ubiquitous expanded tumor TCRs showed up in blood more often at tumor resection than at routine follow-up.

The library was built by means of 5' RACE. The sequencer listed for this sample is NextSeq 500. In the TCR library protocol, a unique molecular identifier was attached to each TCR cDNA molecule so that PCR and sequencing errors could be corrected. From the authors' description of their analysis: Decombinator tools were used for TCR identification, UMI-based error correction and CDR3 extraction. TCRs above a frequency of 2 per 1,000, corresponding to the top 1% of the tumor frequency distribution, were defined as expanded. Each repertoire was subsampled 100 times to 5,000 TCRs, after which Renyi diversity was computed with the R vegan package. To build CDR3 similarity networks, amino acid triplet string-kernel similarity was used, and CDR3s were connected when their pairwise similarity was above 0.82. TCRdb redid the processing of the public reads, applying fastp at Q25 and MiXCR, and retained in-frame beta chains. Entries that share a CDR3 protein sequence are merged under the most common genes and DNA. These V and J calls derive from TCRdb rather than the authors' analysis. This sample comprises about 94,000 distinct CDR3 sequences, roughly a fifth of them detected only once. Around a fifth of the sample goes to the ten largest clones.

The CDR3 runs 16 residues from the cysteine to the phenylalanine. Just CDR3 DNA is preserved here, 48 bases in frame from base 1. The germline V gene sets CDR1 to SGHTA and CDR2 to FQGNSA. Trimmed from V: 4 bases; trimmed from J: 6 bases; junction bases lacking a gene match: 6. The chain is encoded by TRBV7-2 joined to TRBJ2-1, with 13 junctional bases fitting TRBD2. This TCR was recovered from a male donor with early-stage non-small cell lung cancer. The material was PBMCs, obtained at follow-up. The CDR3 sequence is CASSSQGTSGVNEQFF. In nucleotides, the sequence is TGTGCCAGCAGCTCCCAGGGGACTAGCGGGGTCAATGAGCAGTTCTTC.